This paragraph covers one T cell receptor (beta chain) sequence. Its antigen is unidentified. This entry belongs to a study of blood T cells in healthy people across ages. Germline V CDR1 and CDR2: SSHAT, FNYEAQ (reference sequence). V shed 5 bases and J shed 3 bases, with 16 bases lying between them. The CDR3 has 15 amino acids. Primed by a sample-barcoded 5' primer and a J-beta primer mix, a second PCR proceeded for about 7 to 12 cycles. Using its own MiXCR run on the 5' RACE reads, TCRdb lists one record per CDR3 protein. Among approximately 730,000 distinct CDR3 sequences listed, 50% to 65% were seen once. Study findings and constraints: Strong correlation was found linking TCR beta diversity to naive T cell percentage. Older age went with lower TCR beta diversity per million T cells, in a roughly linear way.

The study recruited healthy Caucasian donors from Russia who were aged about 6 to 90. Material for sequencing was blood. This chain uses TRBV7-7 with TRBJ2-5; D not resolved. The clonotype originates from a man at least 80 years old in good health. The CDR3 DNA reads TGTGCCAGCAGCCCGGTCGGCGGAAGTAAAGAGACCCAGTACTTC. Protein product: CASSPVGGSKETQYF.